What follows describes a single T cell receptor beta chain. The antigen is undetermined. 13 Jbeta primers and 60 Vbeta primers were used for the PCR. Using immunoSEQ multiplex PCR, the repertoire was profiled, and TCRdb retains in-frame clones only, with some absent. Of 250,000 to 350,000 clones listed, 86% are singletons. Trimming cost V 3 bases and J 6 bases, with 8 bases left between them. The CDR3 extends over 12 amino acids. CDR1 SEHNR and CDR2 FQNEAQ come from the germline V gene (reference sequence). This sample is drawn from a study of cytomegalovirus exposure and HLA in healthy donors. Overall study results and limits: In a later analysis, V- and J-gene trimming of beta chains associated with a DCLRE1C missense variant, replicated independently.

Donors sampled were nominally healthy, though unrecorded immune exposures were likely. The origin of this receptor is a man aged 40-50 years in good health and CMV-seropositive. The chain employs TRBV7-9 and TRBJ1-1; D is possibly TRBD1 (5 bases). What was sequenced was PBMCs. CDR3 coding DNA: TGTGCCAGCAGCTTCGGGGGAGCTGAAGCTTTCTTT. Residues: CASSFGGAEAFF. The whole variable domain, remainder taken from reference TRBV7-9 and TRBJ1-1, is DTGVSQNPRHKITKRGQNVTFRCDPISEHNRLYWYRQTLGQGPEFLTYFQNEAQLEKSRLLSDRFSAERPKGSFSTLEIQRTEQGDSAMYLCASSFGGAEAFFGQGTRLTVV.